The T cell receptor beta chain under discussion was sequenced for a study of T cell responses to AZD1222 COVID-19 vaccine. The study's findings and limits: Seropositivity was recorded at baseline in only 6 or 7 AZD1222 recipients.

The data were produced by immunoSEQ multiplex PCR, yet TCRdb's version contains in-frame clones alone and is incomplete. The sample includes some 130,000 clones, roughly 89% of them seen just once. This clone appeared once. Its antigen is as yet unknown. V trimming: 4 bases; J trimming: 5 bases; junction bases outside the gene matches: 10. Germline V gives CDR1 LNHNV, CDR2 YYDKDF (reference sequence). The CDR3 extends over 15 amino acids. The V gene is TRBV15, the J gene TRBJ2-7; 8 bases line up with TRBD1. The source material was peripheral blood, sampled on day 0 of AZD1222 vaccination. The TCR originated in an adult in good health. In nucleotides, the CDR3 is TGTGCCACCAGCATCGACAGGGGTATTCGCCACGAGCAGTACTTC. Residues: CATSIDRGIRHEQYF.